Below are 23 T cell receptor beta chains sequenced from a single sample in a study of blood T cell repertoires in COVID-19. Sequencing used immunoSEQ multiplex PCR; TCRdb keeps in-frame clones, though not all of them. The sample contains roughly 290,000 clones, around 89% of which appear only once. Sequencing input: peripheral blood. These receptors were collected from a man aged 25 to 45 with acute or convalescent COVID-19.

J is TRBJ1-6 and V is TRBV9, with D tentatively TRBD1 (5 bases). The CDR3 consists of 14 residues. Trimming stripped 4 bases from V and 7 bases from J, with 12 bases between. Germline V gene sequence: CDR1 SGDLS, CDR2 YYNGEE. Here the CDR3 reads CASSSDSINSPLHF. CDR3 DNA sequence: TGTGCCAGCAGCTCCGACAGTATCAATTCACCCCTCCACTTT.

V usage is TRBV5-1 and J usage is TRBJ1-1; 10 positions agree with TRBD1. Per the germline V gene, CDR1 is SGHRS and CDR2 is YFSETQ. Unmatched junction bases numbered 18, after V lost 0 bases and J lost 4 bases. This CDR3 spans 20 amino acids. Here the CDR3 reads CASSLALSDRGRWGSTEAFF. The CDR3 DNA is TGCGCCAGCAGCTTGGCCCTAAGCGACAGGGGGCGCTGGGGATCCACTGAAGCTTTCTTT. The entire variable domain, with the rest obtained from reference TRBV5-1 and TRBJ1-1, is as follows: KAGVTQTPRYLIKTRGQQVTLSCSPISGHRSVSWYQQTPGQGLQFLFEYFSETQRNKGNFPGRFSGRQFSNSRSEMNVSTLELGDSALYLCASSLALSDRGRWGSTEAFFGQGTRLTVV.

The V call is TRBV6-5, the J call TRBJ2-2; the match to TRBD1 covers 8 bases. Germline assignment: CDR1 MNHEY and CDR2 SVGAGI. The CDR3 is 15 residues long. With V trimmed by 6 bases and J by 1 base, 4 bases remained unmatched. The CDR3, as DNA: TGTGCCAGCAGAGGCGACAGGGGGAACACCGGGGAGCTGTTTTTT. It is translated as CASRGDRGNTGELFF.

CDR3: CASSPRGWMDSPLHF. For the CDR3, the DNA is TGTGCCAGCAGCCCCAGGGGGTGGATGGACTCACCCCTCCACTTT. The rearrangement joins TRBV28 to TRBJ1-6; 7 nucleotides align to TRBD1. Trimming took 6 bases from V and 10 from J; bases not matched to a gene: 12. CDR1 is MDHEN, CDR2 SYDVKM, per germline. This CDR3 comprises 15 residues.

The chain combines TRBV7-9 with TRBJ1-1, with D unresolved. Germline V gene sequence: CDR1 SEHNR, CDR2 FQNEAQ (reference sequence). Trimming left V 1 base short and J 8 bases short, with 8 bases between. This CDR3 has 12 amino acids. CDR3 sequence: CASSLVAKEAFF. The CDR3 DNA is TGTGCCAGCAGCTTAGTAGCGAAGGAAGCTTTCTTT. Based on the CDR3 plus reference TRBV7-9 and TRBJ1-1, the full variable domain is DTGVSQNPRHKITKRGQNVTFRCDPISEHNRLYWYRQTLGQGPEFLTYFQNEAQLEKSRLLSDRFSAERPKGSFSTLEIQRTEQGDSAMYLCASSLVAKEAFFGQGTRLTVV.

The chain employs TRBV5-1 and TRBJ2-5, with TRBD1 matching 12 bases. From germline, CDR1 is SGHRS and CDR2 YFSETQ. The ends lost 4 bases at V and 4 bases at J; junction bases unmatched: 5. This CDR3 has 15 amino acids. DNA for the CDR3: TGCGCCAGCAGCCGGGACAGGGGGCGAGCAGAGACCCAGTACTTC. As protein: CASSRDRGRAETQYF.

The count of this clone is one. The rearrangement joins TRBV19 to TRBJ2-3; 7 nucleotides line up with TRBD1. The V and J ends lost 4 bases and 5 bases, in that order; junction bases with no gene match: 6. Germline assignment: CDR1 LNHDA and CDR2 SQIVND (reference sequence). The CDR3 totals 14 residues. This CDR3 reads CASSRQGSKDTQYF. CDR3 in DNA: TGTGCCAGTAGTAGACAGGGATCGAAAGATACGCAGTATTTT. The full variable domain, in which reference TRBV19 and TRBJ2-3 provide the parts outside the CDR3, is DGGITQSPKYLFRKEGQNVTLSCEQNLNHDAMYWYRQDPGQGLRLIYYSQIVNDFQKGDIAEGYSVSREKKESFPLTVTSAQKNPTAFYLCASSRQGSKDTQYFGPGTRLTVL.

This chain uses TRBV11-2 with TRBJ1-1; D gene ambiguous. In germline, CDR1 is SGHAT, CDR2 FQNNGV. The CDR3 runs 14 residues. V lost 3 bases, J lost 4 bases, and 12 bases lay in between. The CDR3 DNA reads as TGTGCCAGCAGCTTTGAGGGTGTTGGCACTGAAGCTTTCTTT. As protein: CASSFEGVGTEAFF.

The V and J genes are TRBV19 and TRBJ1-5; the match to TRBD1 covers 9 bases. V gave up 7 bases and J gave up 3 bases; unmatched junction bases: 7. Germline V lookup: CDR1 LNHDA, CDR2 SQIVND (reference sequence). The CDR3 runs to 15 residues. CDR3 region: CASMVQGATNQPQHF. Here the CDR3 DNA reads TGTGCCAGTATGGTACAGGGGGCCACCAATCAGCCCCAGCATTTT.

The V call is TRBV5-1, the J call TRBJ1-1, with TRBD1 identical over 9 bases. The length of the CDR3 is 14 residues. CDR1 is SGHRS and CDR2 is YFSETQ in the germline V gene. V lost 4 bases to trimming and J lost 0 bases; unmatched junction nucleotides: 1. This chain's CDR3 is CASSRQGVNTEAFF. DNA for the CDR3: TGCGCCAGCAGCCGACAGGGGGTGAACACTGAAGCTTTCTTT.

The sample holds one count of this clone. V is TRBV4-2 and J is TRBJ2-3; no clear D. The CDR3 contains 16 residues. The germline V gene encodes CDR1 LGHNA and CDR2 YNFKEQ. The V gene lost 0 bases and the J gene lost 1 base, with 11 bases spanning the gap. CDR3 in amino acids: CASSQDLAAGTDTQYF. DNA of the CDR3: TGTGCCAGCAGCCAAGATCTTGCCGCGGGCACAGATACGCAGTATTTT.

This chain links TRBV2 with TRBJ2-6, with 10 bases lining up with TRBD1. The junction had 5 bases not matched to a gene; V was cut back by 8 bases and J by 4 bases. This CDR3 comprises 15 residues. Germline CDR1 reads SNHLY; CDR2 reads FYNNEI. The CDR3 DNA reads as TGTGCCAGCGGGGACAGGGGAGCGGGGGCCAACGTCCTGACTTTC. It translates to CASGDRGAGANVLTF.

This clone was seen only a few times. The chain couples TRBV3-1 (or the pseudogene TRBV3-2) to TRBJ1-2, with 8 bases aligning to TRBD1. Unmatched junction bases numbered 5, after V lost 4 bases and J lost 4 bases. Germline V gives CDR1 LGHDT, CDR2 YNNKEL (reference sequence). CDR3 size: 14 residues. CDR3 sequence (DNA): TGTGCCAGCAGCCTTTCAGGGGGCGGCTATGGCTACACCTTC. This sequence encodes CASSLSGGGYGYTF.

DNA of the CDR3: TGTGCCAGCAGCCAAGGAAGGGGTGGGCAGAGCTCCTACAATGAGCAGTTCTTC. It yields the protein CASSQGRGGQSSYNEQFF. This chain joins TRBV14 and TRBJ2-1, with D perhaps matching TRBD1 (5 bases). Germline V lookup: CDR1 SGHDN, CDR2 FVKESK. This CDR3 comprises 18 residues. The V end was cut by 1 base, the J end by 0 bases, with 16 bases between.

The V call is TRBV5-6, the J call TRBJ1-2, with D unclear. This CDR3 region has 18 residues. Trimming took 4 bases from V and 7 from J, leaving 29 bases between them. Germline V gives CDR1 SGHDT, CDR2 YYEEEE. CDR3 in amino acids: CASSHYLRKRVQPSGYTF. CDR3 nucleotides: TGTGCCAGCAGCCATTATTTACGTAAGAGGGTTCAACCTTCTGGCTACACCTTC.

On this clone itself: Other DNA variants within this sample encode the same CDR3. The chain has TRBV5-4 and TRBJ2-1; possibly TRBD2 for D (6 bases). This CDR3 spans 15 amino acids. V was shortened by 0 bases and J by 4 bases, with 11 bases between the two germline ends. Germline V gene sequence: CDR1 SGHNT, CDR2 YYREEE (reference sequence). The CDR3 reads CASSLGGGIYNEQFF. The DNA for the CDR3 is TGTGCCAGCAGCTTGGGGGGCGGGATATACAATGAGCAGTTCTTC.

V and J are TRBV5-8 and TRBJ1-5, with 9 bases matching TRBD1. The length of the CDR3 is 14 residues. CDR1 SGHTS and CDR2 YDEGEE come from the germline V gene. The V gene end was trimmed by 4 bases and the J gene end by 7 bases; junction bases not matched to a gene: 6. The CDR3 loop is CASSGGQGTQPQHF. Here the CDR3 DNA reads TGTGCCAGCAGCGGGGGACAGGGAACCCAGCCCCAGCATTTT.

The chain recombines TRBV5-8 with TRBJ1-6; D is undetermined. This CDR3 has 15 amino acids. The germline V and J ends were trimmed by 0 bases and 7 bases, with 11 bases remaining between them. Germline loops: CDR1 SGHTS, CDR2 YDEGEE. This CDR3 is CASSLALEVNSPLHF. The CDR3 coding sequence is TGTGCCAGCAGCTTGGCGCTGGAGGTGAATTCACCCCTCCACTTT.

The chain has TRBV19 and TRBJ2-1, with D possibly TRBD1 on 6 matching bases. From germline, CDR1 is LNHDA and CDR2 SQIVND (reference sequence). V dropped 5 bases and J dropped 4 bases, with 9 bases sitting between them. The CDR3 covers 13 residues. The CDR3 region is CASSDDRYNEQFF. DNA for the CDR3: TGTGCCAGTAGTGACGACAGGTACAATGAGCAGTTCTTC.

The gene calls are TRBV11-2 and TRBJ1-3; D gene unclear. The CDR3 is 15 amino acids. V lost 2 bases and J lost 1, with 9 bases in between. The germline CDR1 and CDR2 sequences are SGHAT and FQNNGV. DNA of the CDR3: TGTGCCAGCAGCTTACATAGAGGGTCTGGAAACACCATATATTTT. Translating gives CASSLHRGSGNTIYF.

The chain carries TRBV19 and TRBJ1-1, with a possible D match to TRBD1 (6 bases). Trimming cost V 8 bases and J 5 bases, with 24 bases left between them. Germline V gives CDR1 LNHDA, CDR2 SQIVND (reference sequence). CDR3 length: 16 amino acids. The CDR3 region is CASVSLRSAGTTEAFF. CDR3 bases: TGTGCCAGTGTCTCCCTGAGGTCGGCCGGGACAACTGAAGCTTTCTTT.

The chain uses TRBV6-2 or TRBV6-3 and TRBJ1-1, with D maybe TRBD1 (5 bases). Between the trimmed V and J ends, which lost 0 bases and 10 bases, there was a span of 15 bases. Germline CDR1 MNHEY, CDR2 SVGEGT. The CDR3 consists of 14 residues. The CDR3 sequence: CASSYSRTRDAAFF. CDR3 nucleotides: TGTGCCAGCAGTTACTCGAGGACCAGGGATGCAGCTTTCTTT.

The chain carries TRBV2 and TRBJ2-4; 8 bases are shared with TRBD2. J lost 0 bases, V lost 3 bases, and 10 bases had no gene match. Germline loops: CDR1 SNHLY, CDR2 FYNNEI. The CDR3 is made up of 18 amino acids. This chain's CDR3 is CASSEEYSGTIAKNIQYF. CDR3 coding DNA: TGTGCCAGCAGTGAGGAGTATAGCGGGACCATAGCCAAAAACATTCAGTACTTC. Supplemented by reference TRBV2 and TRBJ2-4, the full variable domain reads EPEVTQTPSHQVTQMGQEVILRCVPISNHLYFYWYRQILGQKVEFLVSFYNNEISEKSEIFDDQFSVERPDGSNFTLKIRSTKLEDSAMYFCASSEEYSGTIAKNIQYFGAGTRLSVL.